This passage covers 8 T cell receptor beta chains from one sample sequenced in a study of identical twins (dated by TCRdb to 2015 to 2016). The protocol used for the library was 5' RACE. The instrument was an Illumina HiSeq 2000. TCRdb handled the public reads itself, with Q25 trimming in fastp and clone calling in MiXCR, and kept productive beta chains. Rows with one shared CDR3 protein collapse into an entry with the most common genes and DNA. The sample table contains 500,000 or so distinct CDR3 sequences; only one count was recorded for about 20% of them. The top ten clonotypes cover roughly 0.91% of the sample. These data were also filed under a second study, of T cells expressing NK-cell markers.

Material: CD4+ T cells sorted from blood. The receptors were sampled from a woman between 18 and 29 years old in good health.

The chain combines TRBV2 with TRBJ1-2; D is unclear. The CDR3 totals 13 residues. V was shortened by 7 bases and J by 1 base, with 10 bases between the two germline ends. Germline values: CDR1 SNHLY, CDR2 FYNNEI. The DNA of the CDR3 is TGTGCCAGCACCCCCGACAATAACTATGGCTACACCTTC. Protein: CASTPDNNYGYTF.

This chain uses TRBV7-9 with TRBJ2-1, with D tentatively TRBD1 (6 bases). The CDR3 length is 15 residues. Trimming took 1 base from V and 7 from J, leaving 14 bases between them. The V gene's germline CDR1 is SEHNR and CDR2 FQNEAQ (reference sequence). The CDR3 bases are TGTGCCAGCAGCTTAGTGGATGGACAGCGGAATGAGCAGTTCTTC. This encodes CASSLVDGQRNEQFF.

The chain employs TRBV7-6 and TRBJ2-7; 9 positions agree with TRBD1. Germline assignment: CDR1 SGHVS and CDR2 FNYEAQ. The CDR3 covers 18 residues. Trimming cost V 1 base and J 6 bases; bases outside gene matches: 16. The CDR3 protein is CASSLDPPRDRVEGEQYF. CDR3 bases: TGTGCCAGCAGCTTAGATCCTCCCAGGGACAGGGTCGAAGGCGAGCAGTACTTC.

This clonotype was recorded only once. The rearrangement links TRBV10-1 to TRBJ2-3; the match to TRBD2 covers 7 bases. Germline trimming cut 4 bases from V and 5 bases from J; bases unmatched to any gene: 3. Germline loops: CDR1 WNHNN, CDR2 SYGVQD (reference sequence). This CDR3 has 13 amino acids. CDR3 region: CASSGIAGDTQYF. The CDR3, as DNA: TGCGCCAGCAGTGGGATAGCGGGAGATACGCAGTATTTT.

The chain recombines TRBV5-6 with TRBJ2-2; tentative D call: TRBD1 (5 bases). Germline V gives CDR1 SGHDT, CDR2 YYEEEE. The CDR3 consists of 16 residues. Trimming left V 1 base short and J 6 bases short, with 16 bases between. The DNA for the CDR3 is TGTGCCAGCAGCTTGAAAGGGGAAGGATCCTCCGGGGAGCTGTTTTTT. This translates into CASSLKGEGSSGELFF.

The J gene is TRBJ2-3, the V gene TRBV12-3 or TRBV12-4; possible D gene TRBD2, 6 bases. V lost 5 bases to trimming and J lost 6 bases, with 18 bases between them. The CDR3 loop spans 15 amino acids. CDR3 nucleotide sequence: TGTGCCAGCAGTCGGGACTGGGGAGGTGTGGATACGCAGTATTTT. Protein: CASSRDWGGVDTQYF.

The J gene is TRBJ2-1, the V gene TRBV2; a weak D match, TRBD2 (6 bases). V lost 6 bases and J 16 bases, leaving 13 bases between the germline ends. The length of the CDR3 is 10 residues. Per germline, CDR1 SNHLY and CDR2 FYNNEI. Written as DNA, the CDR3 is TGTGCCAGCAGCGGACTAAATTTCTTCTTC. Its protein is CASSGLNFFF.

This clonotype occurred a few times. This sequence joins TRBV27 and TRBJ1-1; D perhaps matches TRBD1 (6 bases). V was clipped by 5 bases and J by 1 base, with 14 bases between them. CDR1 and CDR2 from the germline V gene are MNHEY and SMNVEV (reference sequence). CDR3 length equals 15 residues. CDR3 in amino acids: CASSVYGTPNTEAFF. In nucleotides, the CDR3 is TGTGCCAGCAGTGTATACGGGACACCGAACACTGAAGCTTTCTTT.